This record looks at one T cell receptor beta chain sequence and its context. The antigen is undetermined. Researchers ran the PCR with 60 Vbeta and 13 Jbeta primers. Authors' methods: Approximately 11 million of the 60 million to 80 million unique TCR beta chains counted in a later analysis were shared. Produced via immunoSEQ multiplex PCR; TCRdb's table is partial and in-frame only. V and J calls plus clone size are reproduced from that table; the DNA served to infer D and trimming. The sample contains approximately 160,000 clones, about 70% of which appear only once. The data are from a study of cytomegalovirus exposure and HLA in healthy donors. General study findings and limits: For most TCR beta V segments, an earlier analysis put the productive rate at about 90% or about 30% of the time. Information on immune exposure was restricted to one variable (CMV serostatus). Most subjects had HLA-A and HLA-B alleles reportedly predicted accurately by TCR beta sequences.

Germline CDR1 SGHTA, CDR2 FQGTGA. The trim removed 6 bases at V and 0 bases at J, leaving 8 bases unmatched. CDR3 length: 16 residues. The sequenced sample was PBMCs. This receptor was obtained from a woman aged 18-29 years in good health and CMV-seropositive. The chain recombines TRBV7-3 with TRBJ2-1; 7 bases are a match to TRBD2. CDR3 in amino acids: CASSRTGTNSYNEQFF. Here the CDR3 DNA reads TGTGCCAGCAGTCGAACCGGGACTAACTCCTACAATGAGCAGTTCTTC.